One sample yielded the 24 T cell receptor beta chains listed below, sequenced in a study of cytomegalovirus exposure and HLA in healthy donors. Using immunoSEQ multiplex PCR, the repertoire was profiled, and TCRdb retains in-frame clones only, with some absent. This table has roughly 350,000 clones, 80% to 90% appearing once. Sequences were obtained from PBMCs. The origin of the receptors is a woman younger than 30 in good health and CMV-seronegative.

This chain joins TRBV2 and TRBJ2-7; maybe TRBD1 (5 bases). The CDR3 spans 15 residues. Between the trimmed V and J ends, which lost 7 bases and 0 bases, there was a span of 16 bases. Germline CDR1 and CDR2: SNHLY and FYNNEI. CDR3 sequence (DNA): TGTGCCAGCAACCAGGGCCCCGTGAGCTCCTACGAGCAGTACTTC. This codes for CASNQGPVSSYEQYF.

The chain has TRBV4-3 and TRBJ1-2; tentative D call: TRBD1 (5 bases). The CDR3 has 14 residues. The V gene's germline CDR1 is LGHNA and CDR2 YSLEER. V lost 1 base to trimming and J lost 3 bases, with 9 bases between them. The CDR3 DNA reads as TGCGCCAGCAGCCAAGTGGCAGGGTACTATGGCTACACCTTC. Translation: CASSQVAGYYGYTF.

The rearrangement joins TRBV5-1 to TRBJ2-3, with TRBD1 matching over 10 bases. V dropped 4 bases and J dropped 2; count of bases not matched to a gene: 4. Germline V gives CDR1 SGHRS, CDR2 YFSETQ. CDR3 length: 15 residues. CDR3 sequence: CASSPGTGATDTQYF. DNA of the CDR3: TGCGCCAGCAGCCCCGGGACAGGGGCCACAGATACGCAGTATTTT. Using reference TRBV5-1 and TRBJ2-3 for the parts outside the CDR3, the full variable domain is KAGVTQTPRYLIKTRGQQVTLSCSPISGHRSVSWYQQTPGQGLQFLFEYFSETQRNKGNFPGRFSGRQFSNSRSEMNVSTLELGDSALYLCASSPGTGATDTQYFGPGTRLTVL.

The chain is built from TRBV2 and TRBJ1-1; TRBD1 might be the D (5 bases). This CDR3 comprises 12 residues. The germline gives CDR1 SNHLY, CDR2 FYNNEI. V lost 7 bases to trimming and J lost 6 bases, with 12 bases between them. DNA of the CDR3: TGTGCCAGCAAATTGTGGGGCGCTGAAGCTTTCTTT. Translation: CASKLWGAEAFF.

The chain is built from TRBV2 and TRBJ2-4; no definite D call. CDR1 is SNHLY and CDR2 is FYNNEI in the germline V gene. V shed 1 base and J shed 7 bases, with 14 bases lying between them. The CDR3 totals 15 residues. CDR3 residues: CASSEGGAVRNIQYF. CDR3 bases: TGTGCCAGCAGTGAAGGTGGAGCCGTTAGGAACATTCAGTACTTC.

The V call is TRBV2, the J call TRBJ2-3; perhaps TRBD1 as D (6 bases). Germline V gene lookup returns CDR1 SNHLY and CDR2 FYNNEI. CDR3 length equals 15 residues. The germline V and J ends were trimmed by 6 bases and 1 base, with 14 bases remaining between them. CDR3 sequence: CASRTGEGGTDTQYF. The CDR3 DNA sequence: TGTGCCAGCAGGACGGGTGAGGGGGGCACAGATACGCAGTATTTT.

J is TRBJ2-1 and V is TRBV6-1, with a possible D match to TRBD1 (5 bases). V was pared by 4 bases and J by 9 bases, with 10 bases between. CDR1 and CDR2 from the germline V gene are MNHNS and SASEGT. The CDR3 consists of 12 residues. CDR3 in amino acids: CASSAIGAEQFF. DNA for the CDR3: TGTGCCAGCAGTGCGATAGGGGCTGAGCAGTTCTTC.

The V and J genes are TRBV10-3 and TRBJ1-5; D gene ambiguous. This CDR3 is built from 15 residues. V lost 0 bases to trimming and J lost 3 bases, with 9 bases between them. Looked up from germline, CDR1 is ENHRY and CDR2 is SYGVKD. The CDR3 loop is CAISESLQYNQPQHF. In DNA form, the CDR3 reads TGTGCCATCAGTGAGTCTCTACAGTACAATCAGCCCCAGCATTTT.

The chain combines TRBV28 with TRBJ2-1; 10 nucleotides align to TRBD2. CDR1 is MDHEN and CDR2 is SYDVKM in the germline V gene. Germline trimming cut 5 bases from V and 3 bases from J; bases unmatched to any gene: 4. This CDR3 has 15 amino acids. Here the CDR3 reads CASSPGTSDYNEQFF. Written as DNA, the CDR3 is TGTGCCAGCAGTCCCGGGACTAGCGACTACAATGAGCAGTTCTTC.

The chain uses TRBV6-1 and TRBJ2-7, with 8 nucleotides matching TRBD2. The CDR3 has 12 amino acids. With V trimmed by 9 bases and J by 2 bases, 3 bases remained unmatched. Germline CDR1 is MNHNS and CDR2 is SASEGT. The CDR3 DNA sequence: TGTGCCAGACGGGAGGGCCCCTACGAGCAGTACTTC. Residues: CARREGPYEQYF.

The CDR3 protein is CASSAPPAASTDTQYF. The CDR3 bases are TGTGCCAGCAGTGCCCCCCCGGCGGCTAGCACAGATACGCAGTATTTT. The genes are TRBV6-1 and TRBJ2-3; D is unresolved. The CDR3 sequence is 16 residues long. Deletions cut 4 bases from V and 0 bases from J, with 14 bases between. Germline V lookup: CDR1 MNHNS, CDR2 SASEGT.

The chain combines TRBV2 with TRBJ2-1; 14 bases line up with TRBD2. The CDR3 spans 16 residues. With 7 bases clipped from V and 4 bases from J, the junction kept 6 bases outside the gene matches. From germline, CDR1 is SNHLY and CDR2 FYNNEI. CDR3 sequence: CASNGLAGGLYNEQFF. CDR3 bases: TGTGCCAGCAACGGACTAGCGGGAGGACTTTACAATGAGCAGTTCTTC.

The rearrangement joins TRBV5-1 to TRBJ2-1, with 8 nucleotides matching TRBD2. Trimming removed 3 bases from V and 2 bases from J; junction bases left unmatched: 4. The CDR3 is 15 residues long. The germline gives CDR1 SGHRS, CDR2 YFSETQ. The CDR3 sequence is CASSSLLAAYNEQFF. The CDR3 region has the DNA TGCGCCAGCAGCTCTCTACTAGCGGCCTACAATGAGCAGTTCTTC.

The rearrangement uses TRBV6-1 and TRBJ2-7, with 13 bases lining up with TRBD2. The CDR3 runs 14 residues. Germline V lookup: CDR1 MNHNS, CDR2 SASEGT. Unmatched junction bases numbered 14, after V lost 8 bases and J lost 13 bases. The CDR3 protein is CASGGTSGTGLRYF. The CDR3 DNA reads as TGTGCCAGCGGGGGGACTAGCGGGACGGGGCTGCGCTACTTC.

The chain couples TRBV28 to TRBJ2-7; tentative D call: TRBD2 (6 bases). V lost 8 bases and J lost 3, with 8 bases in between. The CDR3 sequence is 11 residues long. Germline values: CDR1 MDHEN, CDR2 SYDVKM. As DNA, the CDR3 is TGTGCCAGCCTTAGCGGCTACGAGCAGTACTTC. Translation: CASLSGYEQYF.

This clone was seen a handful of times. The rearrangement uses TRBV7-2 and TRBJ2-7, with 9 positions matching TRBD1. Germline V gene data show CDR1 as SGHTA and CDR2 as FQGNSA. The V segment lost 3 bases and the J segment 0 bases; nucleotides outside the gene matches: 3. The CDR3 is 15 residues long. CDR3: CASSLRQGVSYEQYF. DNA for the CDR3: TGTGCCAGCAGCTTGCGACAGGGGGTCTCCTACGAGCAGTACTTC. The full variable domain, with the rest looked up from reference TRBV7-2 and TRBJ2-7, is GAGVSQSPSNKVTEKGKDVELRCDPISGHTALYWYRQSLGQGLEFLIYFQGNSAPDKSGLPSDRFSAERTGGSVSTLTIQRTQQEDSAVYLCASSLRQGVSYEQYFGPGTRLTVT.

This clone was found once. The chain has TRBV6-5 and TRBJ2-1; maybe TRBD2 (6 bases). Germline V lookup: CDR1 MNHEY, CDR2 SVGAGI. The CDR3 covers 16 residues. V lost 0 bases and J lost 4, with 13 bases in between. As DNA, the CDR3 is TGTGCCAGCAGTTACTCGTCGGGGGAGAGGTACAATGAGCAGTTCTTC. Its protein product is CASSYSSGERYNEQFF.

The chain uses TRBV27 and TRBJ1-2; 8 nucleotides match TRBD1. J gave up 1 base and V 6 bases, and 7 bases lay outside the gene matches. Germline V gene sequence: CDR1 MNHEY, CDR2 SMNVEV (reference sequence). This CDR3 has 15 amino acids. CDR3 sequence reads: CASSPGQGNNYGYTF. In DNA, the CDR3 is TGTGCCAGCAGCCCTGGACAGGGCAATAACTATGGCTACACCTTC.

The rearrangement joins TRBV27 to TRBJ1-1; D ambiguous. The germline V and J ends were trimmed by 5 bases and 5 bases, with 12 bases remaining between them. The CDR3 contains 13 residues. The germline gives CDR1 MNHEY, CDR2 SMNVEV (reference sequence). CDR3 amino acids: CASSSTISTEAFF. The CDR3 nucleotides are TGTGCCAGCAGTAGTACAATATCGACTGAAGCTTTCTTT.

This clone was picked up a small number of times. The gene calls are TRBV18 and TRBJ2-3; 9 bases map to TRBD2. The ends lost 3 bases at V and 6 bases at J; junction bases unmatched: 1. The CDR3 extends over 13 amino acids. CDR1 KGHSH and CDR2 LQKENI come from the germline V gene. The CDR3 sequence: CASSPTSGDTQYF. The CDR3 DNA is TGTGCCAGCTCACCGACTAGCGGCGATACGCAGTATTTT.

The CDR3 loop is CASSLPVLATDTQYF. In DNA, the CDR3 is TGTGCCAGCAGCTTACCAGTTTTAGCGACAGATACGCAGTATTTT. The V and J genes are TRBV7-2 and TRBJ2-3, with D perhaps matching TRBD2 (5 bases). Germline V gives CDR1 SGHTA, CDR2 FQGNSA. The CDR3 length is 15 residues. Trimming took 2 bases from V and 3 from J, leaving 12 bases between them. The full variable domain, completed using reference TRBV7-2 and TRBJ2-3, is GAGVSQSPSNKVTEKGKDVELRCDPISGHTALYWYRQSLGQGLEFLIYFQGNSAPDKSGLPSDRFSAERTGGSVSTLTIQRTQQEDSAVYLCASSLPVLATDTQYFGPGTRLTVL.

CDR3 DNA sequence: TGTGCCAGCAGCCAACTCCTAGCGGACCAAGAGACCCAGTACTTC. Translating it yields CASSQLLADQETQYF. This sequence joins TRBV16 and TRBJ2-5; 7 bases fit TRBD2. V gave up 2 bases and J gave up 0 bases; unmatched junction bases: 3. The CDR3 is 15 amino acids. Germline CDR1 KGHSY, CDR2 FQNENV.

The CDR3 DNA is TGTGCCAGCAGCGGAGATAGCGGGAGCAGGTCCTACGAGCAGTACTTC. Its protein is CASSGDSGSRSYEQYF. This chain connects TRBV9 to TRBJ2-7; 9 nucleotides line up with TRBD2. Looked up from germline, CDR1 is SGDLS and CDR2 is YYNGEE. The CDR3 loop spans 16 amino acids. The junction had 8 bases not matched to a gene; V was cut back by 3 bases and J by 1 base.

This chain joins TRBV5-1 and TRBJ2-3; the D gene is possibly TRBD1 (6 bases). The V end was cut by 4 bases, the J end by 0 bases, with 12 bases between. Germline V CDR1 and CDR2: SGHRS, YFSETQ. The CDR3 runs 15 residues. The CDR3 region is CASSTKQGSTDTQYF. In DNA, the CDR3 is TGCGCCAGCAGCACCAAACAGGGCAGCACAGATACGCAGTATTTT.